This T cell receptor beta chain was captured by sequencing in a study of blood T cell repertoires in COVID-19. Grouping used clinical history reported by participants in a survey and questionnaire. Produced via immunoSEQ multiplex PCR; TCRdb's table is partial and in-frame only. This sample has a few hundred thousand clones, with 83% found just once. The CDR3 has 14 amino acids. Germline V gives CDR1 SGHKS, CDR2 YYEKEE (reference sequence). Trimming removed 9 bases from V and 3 bases from J; junction bases left unmatched: 10. The rearrangement uses TRBV5-5 and TRBJ2-3, with 7 bases lining up with TRBD2. The sequenced sample consisted of PBMCs or T cells enriched from blood (not recorded which). This clonotype was obtained from a woman between 50 and 59 years old who had recovered from COVID-19. In nucleotides, the CDR3 is TGTGCCACCTGCCCTGGGGGGGGGACAGATACGCAGTATTTT. It encodes CATCPGGGTDTQYF.